One sample yielded the 17 T cell receptor beta chains listed below, sequenced in a study of shared clonotypes between healthy human individuals. The method was immunoSEQ multiplex PCR; TCRdb's version includes in-frame clones alone and lacks a portion of them. There are about 490,000 clones in the sample; less than 80% occur only once, and about an eighth lies in the top ten. The sample consisted of PBMCs. The receptors come from a woman in her 40s in good health. Some clones in this sample may be carry-over from other donors' samples.

The chain couples TRBV2 to TRBJ1-1; D not resolved. Germline loops: CDR1 SNHLY, CDR2 FYNNEI. The V gene lost 8 bases and the J gene lost 0 bases, with 13 bases spanning the gap. The CDR3 is made up of 14 amino acids. The CDR3 nucleotides read TGTGCCAGCGCGGTGGCGGGCATGAACACTGAAGCTTTCTTT. Residues: CASAVAGMNTEAFF.

The V call is TRBV28, the J call TRBJ2-7; 9 bases fit TRBD2. Germline V gives CDR1 MDHEN, CDR2 SYDVKM. The CDR3 is 22 residues long. V shed 1 base, J shed 3 bases, and the junction held 25 bases outside the gene matches. The CDR3 sequence: CASSLSTQHLAGVSRMHYEQYF. The CDR3 DNA follows: TGTGCCAGCAGTTTATCCACACAACATTTAGCGGGAGTTTCCCGCATGCACTACGAGCAGTACTTC.

V and J are TRBV5-4 and TRBJ1-1; no clear D. Trimming pared 0 bases from V and 0 bases from J, leaving 6 bases between. The CDR3 has 14 residues. Looked up from germline, CDR1 is SGHNT and CDR2 is YYREEE (reference sequence). The CDR3 reads CASSLEKVNTEAFF. Written as DNA, the CDR3 is TGTGCCAGCAGCTTGGAAAAGGTGAACACTGAAGCTTTCTTT.

The chain recombines TRBV11-1 with TRBJ2-7; D may correspond to TRBD1 or TRBD2 (5 bases each). Germline CDR1 SGHAT, CDR2 FQDESV (reference sequence). V was trimmed by 5 bases and J by 7 bases, leaving 21 bases between them. The length of the CDR3 is 15 residues. The chain's CDR3 is CASSTEFGQSGEQYF. In DNA form, the CDR3 reads TGTGCCAGCAGCACGGAATTTGGACAATCGGGGGAGCAGTACTTC. Combining the CDR3 with reference TRBV11-1 and TRBJ2-7 gives the whole variable domain EAEVAQSPRYKITEKSQAVAFWCDPISGHATLYWYRQILGQGPELLVQFQDESVVDDSQLPKDRFSAERLKGVDSTLKIQPAELGDSAMYLCASSTEFGQSGEQYFGPGTRLTVT.

The chain employs TRBV6-4 and TRBJ2-1; D call uncertain. CDR1 is MRHNA and CDR2 is SNTAGT in the germline V gene. The V and J ends lost 9 bases and 2 bases respectively, with 14 bases between them. The CDR3 sequence is 14 residues long. The chain's CDR3 is CARKESVTYNEQFF. DNA of the CDR3: TGTGCCAGGAAGGAATCTGTCACCTACAATGAGCAGTTCTTC.

This chain uses TRBV5-6 with TRBJ2-1; 9 bases are a match to TRBD2. The ends lost 4 bases at V and 2 bases at J; junction bases unmatched: 10. Germline CDR1 reads SGHDT; CDR2 reads YYEEEE. This CDR3 spans 17 amino acids. In DNA form, the CDR3 reads TGTGCCAGCAGCCCCGTTGCGGGAGGGCAAACCTACAATGAGCAGTTCTTC. It codes for CASSPVAGGQTYNEQFF.

The chain links TRBV5-1 to TRBJ2-3; possible D gene TRBD1, 6 bases. The germline V and J ends were trimmed by 3 bases and 0 bases, with 14 bases remaining between them. This CDR3 is 16 amino acids long. CDR1 is SGHRS and CDR2 is YFSETQ in the germline V gene. CDR3 DNA: TGCGCCAGCAGCTATACAGGGAGAGTAAGCACAGATACGCAGTATTTT. This sequence encodes CASSYTGRVSTDTQYF.

This clone turned up a few times. The CDR3 sequence: CASSDPRGNEQFF. The CDR3 nucleotides are TGTGCCAGCAGTGACCCCAGGGGGAATGAGCAGTTCTTC. The chain links TRBV2 to TRBJ2-1; 7 bases are a match to TRBD1. After removal of 3 bases from V and 7 bases from J, the junction contained 3 bases not matched to a gene. CDR1 SNHLY and CDR2 FYNNEI come from the germline V gene. CDR3 size: 13 residues.

The rearrangement uses TRBV4-3 and TRBJ2-1, with 7 bases lining up with TRBD2. The CDR3 spans 16 residues. V shed 0 bases and J 5 bases; nucleotides not matched to a gene: 7. Germline V gene sequence: CDR1 LGHNA, CDR2 YSLEER. Here the CDR3 reads CASSQELAEDNNEQFF. The CDR3 DNA follows: TGCGCCAGCAGCCAAGAGCTAGCGGAGGATAACAATGAGCAGTTCTTC.

This CDR3 is CASTSLPQDNQPQHF. The CDR3 DNA reads TGTGCCAGCACCTCTCTCCCCCAGGACAATCAGCCCCAGCATTTT. This chain joins TRBV7-2 and TRBJ1-5; no reliable D call. V lost 7 bases and J lost 3, with 16 bases in between. The CDR3 runs to 15 residues. CDR1 is SGHTA and CDR2 is FQGNSA in the germline V gene.

The V gene is TRBV9, the J gene TRBJ2-2; 12 bases are shared with TRBD2. The V and J ends lost 4 bases and 4 bases, in that order; junction bases with no gene match: 11. CDR3 length: 18 residues. Germline V gene sequence: CDR1 SGDLS, CDR2 YYNGEE. The CDR3 nucleotides read TGTGCCAGCAGCCCCGACTTGACTAGCGGGAGCGGCACCGGGGAGCTGTTTTTT. This translates into CASSPDLTSGSGTGELFF.

Here the CDR3 DNA reads TGCAGCGTTGAGTCAGGGGAACTCACAGATACGCAGTATTTT. This translates into CSVESGELTDTQYF. This chain uses TRBV29-1 with TRBJ2-3, with D tentatively TRBD1 (6 bases). With 3 bases removed from V and 2 bases from J, the gap between germline ends came to 12 bases. The CDR3 spans 14 residues. CDR1 SQVTM and CDR2 ANQGSEA come from the germline V gene.

This clone appeared once. The V gene is TRBV30, the J gene TRBJ1-4; TRBD1 matches at 7 bases. Trimming took 7 bases from V and 3 from J; bases not matched to a gene: 8. Per germline, CDR1 GTSNPN and CDR2 SVGIG (reference sequence). This CDR3 is built from 14 residues. The CDR3 is CASTRGTANEKLFF. Written as DNA, the CDR3 is TGTGCCTCCACACGGGGGACAGCTAATGAAAAACTGTTTTTT.

The chain links TRBV29-1 to TRBJ2-7, with no clear D. With 6 bases removed from V and 4 bases from J, the gap between germline ends came to 16 bases. Germline lookup yields CDR1 SQVTM and CDR2 ANQGSEA. The CDR3 contains 13 residues. The CDR3 here is CSVRPTGSYEQYF. CDR3 nucleotides: TGCAGCGTCCGCCCCACCGGGTCTTACGAGCAGTACTTC.

V gene TRBV7-9 combines with J gene TRBJ1-5; perhaps TRBD1 as D (5 bases). The germline V gene has CDR1 SEHNR and CDR2 FQNEAQ (reference sequence). This CDR3 has 14 residues. V lost 5 bases and J 1 base, leaving 9 bases between the germline ends. Here the CDR3 DNA reads TGTGCCAGCAGCGATGACAGAAGCAATCAGCCCCAGCATTTT. It encodes CASSDDRSNQPQHF.

This chain links TRBV6-6 with TRBJ1-2, with 9 bases identical to TRBD1. The CDR3 spans 15 residues. CDR1 and CDR2 from the germline V gene are MNHNY and SVGAGI (reference sequence). Germline trimming cut 7 bases from V and 8 bases from J; bases unmatched to any gene: 14. In DNA form, the CDR3 reads TGTGCCAGCAACGCACAGGGGGCGCAGCCGGAAGGCTACACCTTC. It yields the protein CASNAQGAQPEGYTF.

The rearrangement uses TRBV5-1 and TRBJ2-1, with a possible D match to TRBD2 (5 bases). In germline, CDR1 is SGHRS, CDR2 YFSETQ. This CDR3 is 14 amino acids long. Trimming stripped 4 bases from V and 7 bases from J, with 15 bases between. CDR3 in amino acids: CASSGKLGLNEQFF. Written as DNA, the CDR3 is TGCGCCAGCAGCGGAAAACTAGGTTTGAATGAGCAGTTCTTC.